A selection of T cell receptor beta chains follows, all from one sample in a study of shared clonotypes between healthy human individuals. Produced via immunoSEQ multiplex PCR; TCRdb's table is partial and in-frame only. The sample includes about 2.4 million clones, approximately 93% of them seen just once. Sequenced: naive CD4+ T cells from PBMCs. The receptors here all came from a man younger than 35 in good health. Some clones in this sample may be carry-over from other donors' samples. Both conserved end residues are trimmed from each CDR3. D genes are given only for firm matches.

CDR3 protein | V gene | D gene | CDR3 length | J gene
ASSQLQAGLNTGELF | TRBV4-1 | TRBD2 | 15 | TRBJ2-2
ASSATGTDTYNEQF | TRBV5-1 | TRBD1 | 14 | TRBJ2-1
ASSLALGQGNEQY | TRBV5-1 | TRBD1 | 13 | TRBJ2-7
AITSPGRGQGAF | TRBV10-3 | TRBD1 | 12 | TRBJ1-1
ASSPIRTSGNNEQF | TRBV5-6 | TRBD2 | 14 | TRBJ2-1
ATLSGNQETQY | TRBV28 | . | 11 | TRBJ2-5
ASSLPPETYEQY | TRBV28 | . | 12 | .
ASSPNNLGFSYEQY | TRBV7-9 | . | 14 | TRBJ2-7
ASSFQLAGSTDTQY | TRBV7-3 | TRBD2 | 14 | TRBJ2-3
ATSRGTGSNYGYT | TRBV15 | TRBD1 | 13 | TRBJ1-2
ASVRDRSNTEAF | TRBV19 | TRBD1 | 12 | TRBJ1-1
ASGRDAGELF | TRBV12-5 | . | 10 | TRBJ2-2
ASSDTTGPYEQY | TRBV6-4 | . | 12 | TRBJ2-7
ASSLGAQGATGELF | TRBV5-1 | TRBD1 | 14 | TRBJ2-2
SARDWDEQF | TRBV20-1 | . | 9 | TRBJ2-1
ASSSRGGRELF | TRBV5-4 | . | 11 | TRBJ2-1
ASSRDGDNSPLH | TRBV5-1 | . | 12 | TRBJ1-6
ASSAVSSYNEQF | TRBV10-1 | . | 12 | TRBJ2-1
ASSIDRGTGRQVNTGELF | TRBV19 | . | 18 | TRBJ2-2
ASSPKGSVGSYEQY | TRBV13 | . | 14 | TRBJ2-7
ASSRQFTDTQY | TRBV28 | . | 11 | TRBJ2-3
ASSLVRSNEKLF | TRBV11-2 | . | 12 | TRBJ1-4
ASSPTRQQETQY | TRBV27 | . | 12 | TRBJ2-5
ASSSPTGGDEQY | TRBV11-2 | TRBD2 | 12 | TRBJ2-7
ASSRGTGQETQY | TRBV9 | TRBD1 | 12 | TRBJ2-5
ASSPSGQGQGEQY | TRBV18 | TRBD1 | 13 | TRBJ2-7
ASSPDRGRGTEAF | TRBV5-1 | TRBD1 | 13 | TRBJ1-1
ASSVTFQGSVGYT | TRBV6-1 | . | 13 | TRBJ1-2